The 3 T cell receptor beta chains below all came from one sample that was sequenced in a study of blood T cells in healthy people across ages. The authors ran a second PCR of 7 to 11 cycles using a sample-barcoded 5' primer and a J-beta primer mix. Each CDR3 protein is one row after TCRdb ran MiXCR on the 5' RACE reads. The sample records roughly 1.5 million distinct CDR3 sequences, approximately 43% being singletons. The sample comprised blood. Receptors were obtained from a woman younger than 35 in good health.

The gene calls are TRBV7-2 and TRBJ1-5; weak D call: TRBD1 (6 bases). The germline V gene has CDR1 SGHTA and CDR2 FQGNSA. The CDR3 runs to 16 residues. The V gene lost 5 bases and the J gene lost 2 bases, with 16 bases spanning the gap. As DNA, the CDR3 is TGTGCCAGCAGCGCATTAACAGGGTACGGCAATCAGCCCCAGCATTTT. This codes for CASSALTGYGNQPQHF.

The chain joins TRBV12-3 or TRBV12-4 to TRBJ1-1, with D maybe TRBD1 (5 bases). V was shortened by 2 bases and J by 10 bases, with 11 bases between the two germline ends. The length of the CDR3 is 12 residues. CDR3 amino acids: CASSLTIGAAFF. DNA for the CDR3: TGTGCCAGCAGTTTAACGATTGGGGCAGCTTTCTTT.

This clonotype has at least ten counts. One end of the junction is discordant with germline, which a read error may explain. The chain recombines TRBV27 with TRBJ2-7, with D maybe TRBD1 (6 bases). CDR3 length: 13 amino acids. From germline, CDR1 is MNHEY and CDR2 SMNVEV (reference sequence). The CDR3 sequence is CASSLSGAYEQYF. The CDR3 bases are TGCGCCAGCAGCCTTTCAGGGGCCTACGAGCAGTACTTC.